The subject of this entry is one T cell receptor (beta chain). Its antigen is as yet unknown. A much larger clone differs by one base, so this may be a read error. Time point given: newly diagnosed GD, antithyroid drugs for less than 3 months. PBMCs provided the RNA from which the TCR library was made. The CDR3 is 16 residues long. CDR1 is SEHNR and CDR2 is FQNEAQ in the germline V gene (reference sequence). For TCR beta, libraries came from iRepertoire HTBI primers and Arm-PCR of CDR3 regions. TCRdb used MiXCR to reprocess the multiplex PCR reads, holding one entry per CDR3 protein. In the table there are about 400,000 distinct CDR3 sequences, less than 20% of which are singletons. This specimen comes from a study of regulatory T cells in long-lasting Graves disease. Whole-study context: Graves' patients, newly diagnosed, had taken antithyroid drugs under 3 months.

Points from the study as a whole: There were preferences for TRBV28, TRBJ1-2 and TRBJ2-5 in persistent disease. Sampling was limited to peripheral blood rather than thyroid tissue. Persistent Graves' patients showed reduced TCR diversity versus newly diagnosed patients.

The rearrangement uses TRBV7-9 and TRBJ2-1, with D possibly matching TRBD2 (6 bases). This specimen was peripheral blood mononuclear cells (PBMCs), taken at new diagnosis, from a patient treated with antithyroid drugs. This TCR derives from a female donor with Graves disease. Here the CDR3 reads CAGSLGRGGLGGEQFF. In DNA, the CDR3 is TGTGCCGGCAGCTTAGGACGCGGAGGGCTTGGGGGTGAGCAGTTCTTC.